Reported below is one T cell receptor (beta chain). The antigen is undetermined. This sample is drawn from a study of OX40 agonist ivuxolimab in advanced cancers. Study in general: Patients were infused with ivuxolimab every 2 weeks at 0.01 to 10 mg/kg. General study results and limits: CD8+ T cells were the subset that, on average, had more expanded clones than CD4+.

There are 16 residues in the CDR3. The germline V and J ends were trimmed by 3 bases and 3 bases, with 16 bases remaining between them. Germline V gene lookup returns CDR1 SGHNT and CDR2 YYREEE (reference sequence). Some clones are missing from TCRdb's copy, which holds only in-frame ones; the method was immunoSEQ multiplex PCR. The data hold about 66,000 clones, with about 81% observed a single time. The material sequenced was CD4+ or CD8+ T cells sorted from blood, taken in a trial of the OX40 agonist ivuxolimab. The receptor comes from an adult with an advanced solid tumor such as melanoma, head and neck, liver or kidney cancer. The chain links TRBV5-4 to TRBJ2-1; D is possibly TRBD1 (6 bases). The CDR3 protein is CASSSSGTQLYNEQFF. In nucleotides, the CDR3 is TGTGCCAGCAGCTCCTCCGGGACACAGCTCTACAATGAGCAGTTCTTC.